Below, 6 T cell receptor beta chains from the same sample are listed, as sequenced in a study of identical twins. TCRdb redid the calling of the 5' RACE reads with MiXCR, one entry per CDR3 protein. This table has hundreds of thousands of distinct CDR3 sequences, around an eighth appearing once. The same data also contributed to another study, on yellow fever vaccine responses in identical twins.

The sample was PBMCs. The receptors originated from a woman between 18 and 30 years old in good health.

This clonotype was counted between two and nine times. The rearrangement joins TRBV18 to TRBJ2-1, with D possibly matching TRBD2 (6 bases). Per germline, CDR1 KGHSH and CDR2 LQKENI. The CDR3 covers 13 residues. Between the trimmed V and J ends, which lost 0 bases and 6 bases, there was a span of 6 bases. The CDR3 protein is CASSPPTSNEQFF. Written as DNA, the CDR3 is TGTGCCAGCTCACCACCGACTAGCAATGAGCAGTTCTTC.

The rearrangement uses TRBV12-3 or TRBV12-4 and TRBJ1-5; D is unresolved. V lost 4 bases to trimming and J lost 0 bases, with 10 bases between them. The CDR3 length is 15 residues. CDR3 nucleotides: TGTGCCAGCAGTTCAGGTATTACTAGCAATCAGCCCCAGCATTTT. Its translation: CASSSGITSNQPQHF.

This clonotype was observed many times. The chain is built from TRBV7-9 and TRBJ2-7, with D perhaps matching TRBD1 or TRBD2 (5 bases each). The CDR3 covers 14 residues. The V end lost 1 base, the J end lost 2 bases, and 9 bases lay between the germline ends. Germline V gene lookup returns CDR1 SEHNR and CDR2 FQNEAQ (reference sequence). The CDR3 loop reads CASSLDGGPYEQYF. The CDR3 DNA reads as TGTGCCAGCAGCTTAGATGGGGGACCCTACGAGCAGTACTTC. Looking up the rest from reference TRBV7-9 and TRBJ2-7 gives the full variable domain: DTGVSQNPRHKITKRGQNVTFRCDPISEHNRLYWYRQTLGQGPEFLTYFQNEAQLEKSRLLSDRFSAERPKGSFSTLEIQRTEQGDSAMYLCASSLDGGPYEQYFGPGTRLTVT.

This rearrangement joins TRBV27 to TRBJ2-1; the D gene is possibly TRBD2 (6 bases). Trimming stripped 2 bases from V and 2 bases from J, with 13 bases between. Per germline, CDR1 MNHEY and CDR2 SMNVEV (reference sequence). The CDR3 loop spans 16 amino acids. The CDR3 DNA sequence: TGTGCCAGCAGTTTAAGTGCGGGACCCCCCTACAATGAGCAGTTCTTC. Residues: CASSLSAGPPYNEQFF.

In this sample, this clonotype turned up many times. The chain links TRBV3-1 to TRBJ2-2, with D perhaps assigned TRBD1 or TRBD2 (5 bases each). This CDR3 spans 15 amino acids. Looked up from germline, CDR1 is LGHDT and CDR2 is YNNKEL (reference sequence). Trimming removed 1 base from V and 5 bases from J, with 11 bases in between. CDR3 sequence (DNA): TGTGCCAGCAGCCAAGGGGGGAGAGGGACCGGGGAGCTGTTTTTT. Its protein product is CASSQGGRGTGELFF.

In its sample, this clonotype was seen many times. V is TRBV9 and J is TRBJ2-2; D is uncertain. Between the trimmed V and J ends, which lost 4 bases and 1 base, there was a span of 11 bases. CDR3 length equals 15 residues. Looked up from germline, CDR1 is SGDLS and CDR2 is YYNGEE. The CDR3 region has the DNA TGTGCCAGCAGCCCCCATACGAGGAACACCGGGGAGCTGTTTTTT. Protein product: CASSPHTRNTGELFF.